These 24 T cell receptor beta chains were sequenced from one sample in a study of T cell changes during pregnancy in multiple sclerosis. TCRdb's table, derived via immunoSEQ multiplex PCR, lists solely in-frame clones and lacks some. The sample consists of 95,000 to 100,000 clones, approximately 92% of them appearing once. Sequenced material: peripheral blood, taken in the second trimester of pregnancy. The receptor source for this set is a female donor with multiple sclerosis, enrolled in a pregnancy study.

This chain joins TRBV20-1 and TRBJ2-1, with 7 bases that match TRBD1. Germline V gene sequence: CDR1 DFQATT, CDR2 SNEGSKA (reference sequence). The CDR3 has 11 residues. The CDR3 loop reads CRALRGPEQFF. CDR3 sequence (DNA): TGCAGGGCTCTTAGGGGGCCAGAGCAGTTCTTC.

This clone appeared a few times. The V and J genes are TRBV19 and TRBJ2-2, with D hard to call. Trimming removed 6 bases from V and 0 bases from J, with 11 bases in between. This CDR3 comprises 15 residues. Germline V CDR1 and CDR2: LNHDA, SQIVND (reference sequence). For the CDR3, the DNA is TGTGCCAGTAGCCAGGTTGCGTCGAACACCGGGGAGCTGTTTTTT. Protein sequence: CASSQVASNTGELFF.

The genes are TRBV4-1 and TRBJ2-4, with TRBD1 matching 8 bases. The ends lost 1 base at V and 1 base at J; junction bases unmatched: 18. Germline CDR1 and CDR2: MGHRA and YSYEKL. The CDR3 runs to 21 residues. The DNA for the CDR3 is TGCGCCAGCAGCCAAGGAAGTTCGGCAGGGGGCCTCCATTTGGCCAAAAACATTCAGTACTTC. This gives the protein CASSQGSSAGGLHLAKNIQYF.

The V gene is TRBV14, the J gene TRBJ2-1, with TRBD2 matching 8 bases. The CDR3 consists of 16 residues. The trim removed 2 bases at V and 3 bases at J, leaving 6 bases unmatched. Germline V gene sequence: CDR1 SGHDN, CDR2 FVKESK. CDR3 protein: CASSQLTGGVYNEQFF. DNA of the CDR3: TGTGCCAGCAGCCAACTTACGGGGGGGGTCTACAATGAGCAGTTCTTC.

The chain couples TRBV7-8 to TRBJ2-7, with 9 bases matching TRBD2. The CDR3 is 19 residues long. Germline CDR1 SGHVS, CDR2 FQNEAQ. Trimming cost V 0 bases and J 2 bases; bases outside gene matches: 14. As DNA, the CDR3 is TGTGCCAGCAGCTTAGCGCCTGGTAGCGGGAGTCTATGGACCTACGAGCAGTACTTC. Amino acid sequence: CASSLAPGSGSLWTYEQYF.

V is TRBV4-2 and J is TRBJ1-1, with a weak D call TRBD1 (5 bases). Germline CDR1 is LGHNA and CDR2 is YNFKEQ. V lost 0 bases and J 3 bases, leaving 14 bases between the germline ends. This CDR3 comprises 16 residues. The CDR3 region has the DNA TGTGCCAGCAGCCAAGATGCAGGGTTGGAGTACACTGAAGCTTTCTTT. Translating gives CASSQDAGLEYTEAFF.

The chain couples TRBV27 to TRBJ1-2, with 8 bases aligning to TRBD1. V shed 4 bases and J 7 bases; nucleotides not matched to a gene: 2. Per germline, CDR1 MNHEY and CDR2 SMNVEV (reference sequence). CDR3 length: 12 amino acids. The CDR3 is CASSSGGGGYTF. CDR3 nucleotides: TGTGCCAGCAGTTCAGGGGGCGGTGGCTACACCTTC.

V is TRBV4-2 and J is TRBJ2-1; D is ambiguous. The CDR3 has 14 amino acids. In germline, CDR1 is LGHNA, CDR2 YNFKEQ. Trimming cost V 0 bases and J 8 bases, with 11 bases left between them. CDR3 amino acids: CASSQDWVRDEQFF. For the CDR3, the DNA is TGTGCCAGCAGCCAAGATTGGGTCCGGGATGAGCAGTTCTTC.

The V and J genes are TRBV6-6 and TRBJ1-2; 10 bases agree with TRBD1. V shed 2 bases, J shed 1 base, and the junction held 1 base outside the gene matches. The length of the CDR3 is 15 residues. Germline V lookup: CDR1 MNHNY, CDR2 SVGAGI (reference sequence). CDR3 protein: CASSYGTGVNYGYTF. The CDR3, as DNA: TGTGCCAGCAGTTACGGGACAGGGGTTAACTATGGCTACACCTTC.

The genes are TRBV6-5 and TRBJ2-3; 11 bases are shared with TRBD2. The CDR3 loop spans 15 amino acids. After removal of 6 bases from V and 3 bases from J, the junction contained 5 bases not matched to a gene. Germline loops: CDR1 MNHEY, CDR2 SVGAGI. The CDR3 sequence: CASRTSGSLTDTQYF. DNA for the CDR3: TGTGCCAGCAGAACTAGCGGGAGTTTAACAGATACGCAGTATTTT.

This chain links TRBV7-9 with TRBJ2-7, with D possibly TRBD1 on 5 matching bases. This CDR3 spans 11 amino acids. The germline V gene encodes CDR1 SEHNR and CDR2 FQNEAQ (reference sequence). The V gene lost 6 bases and the J gene lost 8 bases, with 11 bases spanning the gap. CDR3 sequence reads: CASRDQGQQYF. CDR3 sequence (DNA): TGTGCCAGCAGGGATCAGGGTCAGCAGTACTTC.

The chain combines TRBV9 with TRBJ2-1; 9 bases align to TRBD2. The CDR3 is made up of 17 amino acids. V was clipped by 0 bases and J by 9 bases; unmatched bases: 13. The V gene's germline CDR1 is SGDLS and CDR2 YYNGEE. DNA for the CDR3: TGTGCCAGCAGCGTAGTCAGCGGGAGGTCCGGATATGGTGAGCAGTTCTTC. Translation gives CASSVVSGRSGYGEQFF.

V gene TRBV7-2 combines with J gene TRBJ2-2; D is ambiguous. Germline V lookup: CDR1 SGHTA, CDR2 FQGNSA. The length of the CDR3 is 15 residues. V dropped 0 bases and J dropped 1 base, with 6 bases sitting between them. The CDR3 region has the DNA TGTGCCAGCAGCTTAGCATCAGGGAACACCGGGGAGCTGTTTTTT. Translating it yields CASSLASGNTGELFF.

The genes are TRBV2 and TRBJ2-1; 7 bases align to TRBD1. Germline V gene sequence: CDR1 SNHLY, CDR2 FYNNEI. CDR3 length: 14 amino acids. V dropped 7 bases and J dropped 7; count of bases not matched to a gene: 10. Written as DNA, the CDR3 is TGTGCCAGCAAGCAGGGGGTCTTCCAGAATGAGCAGTTCTTC. Amino acids: CASKQGVFQNEQFF.

This clone came up once. The V call is TRBV6-1, the J call TRBJ2-7; D is undetermined. CDR3 length: 12 residues. Germline values: CDR1 MNHNS, CDR2 SASEGT. V lost 2 bases, J lost 5 bases, and 7 bases lay in between. CDR3 protein: CASSEYGDEQYF. CDR3 bases: TGTGCCAGCAGTGAATACGGTGACGAGCAGTACTTC.

For this clone: This specimen includes other DNA sequences encoding the same CDR3. V usage is TRBV28 and J usage is TRBJ2-7, with no clear D. Germline V gene lookup returns CDR1 MDHEN and CDR2 SYDVKM. This CDR3 has 11 amino acids. Deletions cut 5 bases from V and 4 bases from J, with 6 bases between. CDR3 protein: CASSPAYEQYF. CDR3 DNA: TGTGCCAGCAGTCCAGCGTACGAGCAGTACTTC.

This chain uses TRBV27 with TRBJ1-2; TRBD1 agrees at 11 bases. Germline CDR1 and CDR2: MNHEY and SMNVEV (reference sequence). The junction had 6 bases not matched to a gene; V was cut back by 6 bases and J by 3 bases. This CDR3 has 15 residues. CDR3 region: CASRPGQGVHYGYTF. The CDR3 DNA is TGTGCCAGCAGGCCGGGACAGGGGGTTCACTATGGCTACACCTTC.

J is TRBJ2-5 and V is TRBV6-1; possible D gene TRBD1, 5 bases. CDR3 length: 13 amino acids. The germline V gene has CDR1 MNHNS and CDR2 SASEGT. Trimming took off 4 bases at V and 3 bases at J, with 9 bases between the two ends. The CDR3 protein is CASSVRTKETQYF. CDR3 in DNA: TGTGCCAGCAGTGTCAGGACAAAAGAGACCCAGTACTTC.

The chain combines TRBV28 with TRBJ2-2; 7 bases fit TRBD2. The CDR3 is 14 amino acids. Losses at the gene ends were 6 bases for V and 8 bases for J; bases not matched to a gene: 9. From germline, CDR1 is MDHEN and CDR2 SYDVKM. The DNA of the CDR3 is TGTGCCAGCAGCTGGGGGAGGGCCGAAGGGGAGCTGTTTTTT. Translated: CASSWGRAEGELFF.

The V call is TRBV28, the J call TRBJ1-5; D is possibly TRBD1 (6 bases). CDR3 length: 14 amino acids. From germline, CDR1 is MDHEN and CDR2 SYDVKM. Trimming removed 5 bases at V and 2 bases at J, with 10 bases between. CDR3 DNA: TGTGCCAGCAGTACCAGACAGGGCAATCAGCCCCAGCATTTT. Its translation: CASSTRQGNQPQHF.

The chain carries TRBV4-1 and TRBJ1-1; D gene unclear. Trimming took 0 bases from V and 2 from J, leaving 7 bases between them. The CDR3 covers 14 residues. The germline V gene has CDR1 MGHRA and CDR2 YSYEKL. CDR3 region: CASSQDYLNTEAFF. The DNA for the CDR3 is TGCGCCAGCAGCCAAGATTACCTAAACACTGAAGCTTTCTTT.

This rearrangement joins TRBV9 to TRBJ2-7; 8 bases line up with TRBD1. Germline V gene data show CDR1 as SGDLS and CDR2 as YYNGEE. The CDR3 runs to 14 residues. J lost 6 bases, V lost 2 bases, and 7 bases had no gene match. CDR3 in DNA: TGTGCCAGCAGCGTGGGGACAGGTTTTCGCGAGCAGTACTTC. This translates into CASSVGTGFREQYF.

This sequence joins TRBV29-1 and TRBJ1-1, with D possibly matching TRBD1 (5 bases). Germline assignment: CDR1 SQVTM and CDR2 ANQGSEA. The V and J ends lost 7 bases and 8 bases respectively, with 17 bases between them. The CDR3 is made up of 12 amino acids. Written as DNA, the CDR3 is TGCAGCGCCCCGGGGGTGTCCGGAGAAGCTTTCTTT. The encoded protein is CSAPGVSGEAFF.

The V call is TRBV4-3, the J call TRBJ2-1, with D perhaps matching TRBD1 (6 bases). Trimming stripped 4 bases from V and 0 bases from J, with 22 bases between. The germline gives CDR1 LGHNA, CDR2 YSLEER. The CDR3 covers 19 residues. Here the CDR3 DNA reads TGCGCCAGCAGCCGCGAGCTGGGGGCGGTCCCAAGCTCCTACAATGAGCAGTTCTTC. Translating it yields CASSRELGAVPSSYNEQFF.